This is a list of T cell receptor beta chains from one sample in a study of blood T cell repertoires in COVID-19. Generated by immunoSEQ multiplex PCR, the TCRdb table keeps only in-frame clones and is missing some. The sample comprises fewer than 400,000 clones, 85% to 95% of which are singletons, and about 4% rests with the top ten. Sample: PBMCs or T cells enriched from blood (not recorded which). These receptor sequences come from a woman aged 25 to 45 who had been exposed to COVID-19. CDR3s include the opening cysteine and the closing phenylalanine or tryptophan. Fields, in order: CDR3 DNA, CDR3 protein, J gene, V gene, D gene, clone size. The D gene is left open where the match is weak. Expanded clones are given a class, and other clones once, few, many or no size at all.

TGTGCCAGCAGCTACCAACTGGCGGAACAAGAGACCCAGTACTTC | CASSYQLAEQETQYF | TRBJ2-5 | TRBV7-2 | NA | NA
TGTGCCAGCAGCTTCGGTACAGGGGGCGAGACCCAGTACTTC | CASSFGTGGETQYF | TRBJ2-5 | TRBV7-2 | TRBD1 | NA
TGTGCCAGCAGCTTATTTGGGGGCAGTGGAAACACCATATATTTT | CASSLFGGSGNTIYF | TRBJ1-3 | TRBV7-9 | NA | NA
TGTGCCAGCAGTGCCCAGGGGGCGCGGGACACTGAAGCTTTCTTT | CASSAQGARDTEAFF | TRBJ1-1 | TRBV6-2/TRBV6-3 | TRBD1 | NA
TGTGCCAGCTCACTACAGTACACTGAAGCTTTCTTT | CASSLQYTEAFF | TRBJ1-1 | TRBV18 | NA | few
TGTGCCAGCAGTTTAAATGGTTGGACAGGGGATAGCAATCAGCCCCAGCATTTT | CASSLNGWTGDSNQPQHF | TRBJ1-5 | TRBV27 | TRBD1 | NA
TGTGCCAGCTCACCAAACACAGGGGATAATTCACCCCTCCACTTT | CASSPNTGDNSPLHF | TRBJ1-6 | TRBV18 | TRBD1 | NA
TGTGCCAGCAGCTTAGGTCGGAGCTATGGCTACACCTTC | CASSLGRSYGYTF | TRBJ1-2 | TRBV7-6 | NA | NA
TGTGCCAGCTCGCCATATGTTTCTGGAAACACCATATATTTT | CASSPYVSGNTIYF | TRBJ1-3 | TRBV18 | NA | NA
TGTGCCAGCAGCCCGGCGGGGGGCAGTCAGCCCCAGCATTTT | CASSPAGGSQPQHF | TRBJ1-5 | TRBV7-2 | NA | NA
TGTGCCAGCAGTTTTTCGGGTACGAGCACTGAAGCTTTCTTT | CASSFSGTSTEAFF | TRBJ1-1 | TRBV27 | NA | NA
TGTGCCACCAGCTGGTGGGGTGGCGGGGAGAATCTTGAGACCCAGTACTTC | CATSWWGGGENLETQYF | TRBJ2-5 | TRBV15 | NA | NA
TGTGCCAGCAGTGAATGGACAGCGAAATATGGCTACACCTTC | CASSEWTAKYGYTF | TRBJ1-2 | TRBV25-1 | NA | NA
TGTGCCAGCTCACCGTACAGGGACAGCGGCTATGGCTACACCTTC | CASSPYRDSGYGYTF | TRBJ1-2 | TRBV18 | TRBD1 | NA
TGTGCCAGCGTGGGAGGGCAAAGCAATCAGCCCCAGCATTTT | CASVGGQSNQPQHF | TRBJ1-5 | TRBV2 | NA | NA
TGTGCCAGCACCCTGACAGGAAACTATGGCTACACCTTC | CASTLTGNYGYTF | TRBJ1-2 | TRBV6-5 | NA | NA
TGTGCCAGCAGGAAAGGACAGGGTGGTAATTCACCCCTCCACTTT | CASRKGQGGNSPLHF | TRBJ1-6 | TRBV7-9 | TRBD1 | once
TGCAGCGGACGACAGGTGGGGACTGAAGCTTTCTTT | CSGRQVGTEAFF | TRBJ1-1 | TRBV29-1 | NA | NA
TGTGCCAGCAGCGCCGGGACATTGAACACTGAAGCTTTCTTT | CASSAGTLNTEAFF | TRBJ1-1 | TRBV9 | NA | NA
TGTGCCAGCAGCTCTAGCGGGGGGTCCACCTACGAGCAGTACTTC | CASSSSGGSTYEQYF | TRBJ2-7 | TRBV5-4 | TRBD2 | once
TGTGCCAGCAGCGCACAGGGGTACTATGGCTACACCTTC | CASSAQGYYGYTF | TRBJ1-2 | TRBV11-2 | TRBD1 | NA
TGTGCCATCAGTGAGGGGGGGGCGAGGAATCAGCCCCAGCATTTT | CAISEGGARNQPQHF | TRBJ1-5 | TRBV10-3 | NA | NA
TGTGCCAGCAGCCCGCGACTAGCGGGGGTTCGTGAGACCCAGTACTTC | CASSPRLAGVRETQYF | TRBJ2-5 | TRBV13 | TRBD2 | NA
TGTGCCAGCAGCGGCCTACGGAGCTCTGGAAACACCATATATTTT | CASSGLRSSGNTIYF | TRBJ1-3 | TRBV5-6 | NA | NA
TGTGCCAGCAGAATTCCAGGGCTGGGCCCCACAGATACGCAGTATTTT | CASRIPGLGPTDTQYF | TRBJ2-3 | TRBV6-4 | NA | NA
TGTGCCAGCAGTTACTCGAAGCGGAACTACAATGAGCAGTTCTTC | CASSYSKRNYNEQFF | TRBJ2-1 | TRBV6-5 | NA | NA
TGTGCCAGCAGTTACGGGAGGCCCACAGATACGCAGTATTTT | CASSYGRPTDTQYF | TRBJ2-3 | TRBV6-2/TRBV6-3 | NA | NA
TGCGCCAGCAGCTTGAACAGGGCCACTGGCTACACCTTC | CASSLNRATGYTF | TRBJ1-2 | TRBV5-1 | NA | NA
TGTGCCAGCAGCCCCCTAGCGGGGGGTCGGGAGCAGTTCTTC | CASSPLAGGREQFF | TRBJ2-1 | TRBV7-8 | TRBD2 | few
TGTGCCAGCAGCTTGGCTATCGCAGATACGCAGTATTTT | CASSLAIADTQYF | TRBJ2-3 | TRBV5-4 | NA | NA
TGTGCCAGCAGCTTAGGGGCAGGCCCTGGAAACACCATATATTTT | CASSLGAGPGNTIYF | TRBJ1-3 | TRBV7-7 | NA | NA
TGTGCCAGCAGCATTGGGGCCGCTGAGGTCTATGGCTACACCTTC | CASSIGAAEVYGYTF | TRBJ1-2 | TRBV5-5 | NA | NA
TGTGCCACCAGTGATTCGCGGACTAGCGGGGGGGTCTACAATGAGCAGTTCTTC | CATSDSRTSGGVYNEQFF | TRBJ2-1 | TRBV24-1 | TRBD2 | NA
TGTGCCAGCAGTTCCCCGGACAGGTTTTACGAGCAGTACTTC | CASSSPDRFYEQYF | TRBJ2-7 | TRBV6-5 | TRBD1 | NA
TGTGCCAGCAGCGTAGCCGGGGGGAGGAATTCACCCCTCCACTTT | CASSVAGGRNSPLHF | TRBJ1-6 | TRBV9 | NA | NA
TGTGCCAGCAGCTTACGCGCAGGGTGGGACACTGAAGCTTTCTTT | CASSLRAGWDTEAFF | TRBJ1-1 | TRBV7-9 | NA | NA